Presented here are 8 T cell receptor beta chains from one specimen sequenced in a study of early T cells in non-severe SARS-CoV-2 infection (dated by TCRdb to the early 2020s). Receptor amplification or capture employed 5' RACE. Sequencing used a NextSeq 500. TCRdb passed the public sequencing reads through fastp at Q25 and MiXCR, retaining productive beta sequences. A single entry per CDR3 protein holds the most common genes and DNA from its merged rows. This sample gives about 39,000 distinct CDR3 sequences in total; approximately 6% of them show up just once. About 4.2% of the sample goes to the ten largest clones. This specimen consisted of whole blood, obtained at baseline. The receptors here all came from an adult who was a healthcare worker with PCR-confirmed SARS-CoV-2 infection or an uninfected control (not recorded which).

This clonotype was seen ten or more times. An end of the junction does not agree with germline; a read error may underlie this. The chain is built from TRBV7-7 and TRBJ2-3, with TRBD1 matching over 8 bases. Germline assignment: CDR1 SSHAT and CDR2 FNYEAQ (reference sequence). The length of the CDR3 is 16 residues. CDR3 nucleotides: TGTGCTAGCAGCTCAGGGACAGGACCTGGCACAGATACGCAGTATTTT. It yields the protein CASSSGTGPGTDTQYF.

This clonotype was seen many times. CDR3 coding DNA: TGTGCCAGCAGCCAAGATAGGAGGCAAGCTTTCTTT. It encodes CASSQDRRQAFF. The chain carries TRBV3-1 and TRBJ1-1; D not certain. The CDR3 runs to 12 residues. Germline assignment: CDR1 LGHDT and CDR2 YNNKEL (reference sequence). Trimming shortened V by 0 bases and J by 9 bases, and 8 bases separated the two germline ends.

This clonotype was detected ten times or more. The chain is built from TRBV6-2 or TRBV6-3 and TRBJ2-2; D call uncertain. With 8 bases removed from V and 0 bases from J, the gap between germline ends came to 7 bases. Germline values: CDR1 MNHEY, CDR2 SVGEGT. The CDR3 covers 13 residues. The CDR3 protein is CASAAANTGELFF. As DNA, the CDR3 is TGTGCCAGCGCTGCGGCGAACACCGGGGAGCTGTTTTTT.

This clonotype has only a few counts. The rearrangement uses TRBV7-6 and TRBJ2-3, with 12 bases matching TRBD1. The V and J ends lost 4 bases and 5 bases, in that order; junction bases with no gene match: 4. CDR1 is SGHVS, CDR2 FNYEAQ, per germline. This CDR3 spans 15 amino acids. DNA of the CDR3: TGTGCCAGCAGCTCGGGACAGGGGGCGAAAGATACGCAGTATTTT. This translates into CASSSGQGAKDTQYF.

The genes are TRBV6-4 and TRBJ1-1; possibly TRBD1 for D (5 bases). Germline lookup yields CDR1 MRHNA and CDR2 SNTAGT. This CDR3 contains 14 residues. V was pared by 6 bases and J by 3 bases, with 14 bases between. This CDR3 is CASRRGRRDTEAFF. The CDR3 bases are TGTGCCAGCAGAAGGGGACGGAGGGACACTGAAGCTTTCTTT.

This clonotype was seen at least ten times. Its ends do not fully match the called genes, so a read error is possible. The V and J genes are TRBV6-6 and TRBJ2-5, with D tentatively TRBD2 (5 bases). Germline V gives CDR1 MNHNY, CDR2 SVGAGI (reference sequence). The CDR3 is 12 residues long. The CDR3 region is CASSYGSGLPRF. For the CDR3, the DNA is TGTGCCAGCAGTTACGGGTCGGGGTTACCTCGATTC.

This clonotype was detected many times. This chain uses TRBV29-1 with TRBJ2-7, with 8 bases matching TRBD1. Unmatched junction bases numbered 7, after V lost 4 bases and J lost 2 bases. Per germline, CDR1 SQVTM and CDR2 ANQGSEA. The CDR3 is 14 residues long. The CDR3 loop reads CSVVRGQATYEQYF. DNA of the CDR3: TGCAGCGTTGTACGGGGACAGGCGACCTACGAGCAGTACTTC.

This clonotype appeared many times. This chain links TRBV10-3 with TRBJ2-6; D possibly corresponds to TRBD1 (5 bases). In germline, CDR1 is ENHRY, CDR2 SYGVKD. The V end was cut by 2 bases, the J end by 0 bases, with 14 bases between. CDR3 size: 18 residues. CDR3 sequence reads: CAISERGSPLSGANVLTF. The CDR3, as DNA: TGTGCCATCAGTGAGAGGGGCTCGCCGCTCTCTGGGGCCAACGTCCTGACTTTC.